These T cell receptor beta chains were read from a single sample in a study of blood T cell repertoires in COVID-19. The data were produced by immunoSEQ multiplex PCR, yet TCRdb's version contains in-frame clones alone and is incomplete. Of 60,000 to 90,000 clones detected, approximately 84% appear once; the ten largest clones hold over 4.5%. Sequencing was done on a sample of peripheral blood. Every receptor here comes from a man between 60 and 75 years old with active or convalescent COVID-19. Both conserved end residues are part of each CDR3. Fields, in order: D gene, V gene, clone size, J gene, CDR3 protein, CDR3 DNA. D genes are given only for firm matches. Clone size, where shown, is once, few, many, or a class for clones that have expanded.

D: NA
V: TRBV4-3
size: NA
J: TRBJ1-1
CDR3: CASSQVFNTEAFF
DNA: TGCGCCAGCAGCCAAGTCTTTAACACTGAAGCTTTCTTT

D: TRBD2
V: TRBV7-2
size: NA
J: TRBJ2-4
CDR3: CASSLVGTSGGAGIQYF
DNA: TGTGCCAGCAGCTTAGTAGGGACTAGCGGGGGGGCCGGCATTCAGTACTTC

D: NA
V: TRBV11-2
size: NA
J: TRBJ2-1
CDR3: CASSLDPGIGQFF
DNA: TGTGCCAGCAGCTTAGATCCGGGGATTGGGCAGTTCTTC

D: NA
V: TRBV6-1
size: NA
J: TRBJ2-1
CDR3: CASSEVGGRPDEQFF
DNA: TGTGCCAGCAGTGAAGTTGGGGGCAGGCCCGATGAGCAGTTCTTC

D: NA
V: TRBV7-2
size: NA
J: TRBJ1-2
CDR3: CASSLREGQSGYTF
DNA: TGTGCCAGCAGCTTAAGGGAAGGACAGAGCGGCTACACCTTC

D: TRBD2
V: TRBV9
size: NA
J: TRBJ2-1
CDR3: CASSPGGSSYNEQFF
DNA: TGTGCCAGCAGCCCCGGGGGGAGCTCCTACAATGAGCAGTTCTTC

D: TRBD2
V: TRBV11-2
size: NA
J: TRBJ2-1
CDR3: CASSSQSSGGIEQFF
DNA: TGTGCCAGCAGCTCCCAATCTAGCGGGGGGATTGAGCAGTTCTTC

D: NA
V: TRBV4-1
size: NA
J: TRBJ1-5
CDR3: CASSQVVIGSNQPQHF
DNA: TGCGCCAGCAGCCAAGTGGTAATCGGTAGCAATCAGCCCCAGCATTTT

D: NA
V: TRBV4-3
size: NA
J: TRBJ2-2
CDR3: CASSQEEGMGTGELFF
DNA: TGCGCCAGCAGCCAAGAGGAGGGGATGGGCACCGGGGAGCTGTTTTTT

D: NA
V: TRBV21-1
size: NA
J: TRBJ2-3
CDR3: CASRVSGPSTDTQYF
DNA: TGTGCCAGCCGCGTTTCAGGGCCCAGCACAGATACGCAGTATTTT

D: NA
V: TRBV4-3
size: NA
J: TRBJ1-2
CDR3: CASSQDRASNYGYTF
DNA: TGCGCCAGCAGCCAAGATCGCGCGTCTAACTATGGCTACACCTTC

D: TRBD1
V: TRBV5-8
size: NA
J: TRBJ1-2
CDR3: CASSLDRGVNYGYTF
DNA: TGTGCCAGCAGCCTGGACAGGGGAGTTAACTATGGCTACACCTTC

D: NA
V: TRBV19
size: NA
J: TRBJ2-1
CDR3: CASGRRGTYNEQFF
DNA: TGTGCCAGTGGCCGTCGGGGAACCTACAATGAGCAGTTCTTC

D: TRBD1
V: TRBV7-2
size: NA
J: TRBJ2-7
CDR3: CASSPGQGPGAEQYF
DNA: TGTGCCAGCAGCCCAGGACAGGGGCCGGGCGCCGAGCAGTACTTC

D: NA
V: TRBV5-5
size: NA
J: TRBJ2-6
CDR3: CASSLSPVLGANVLTF
DNA: TGTGCCAGCAGCTTGTCCCCCGTACTGGGGGCCAACGTCCTGACTTTC

D: TRBD2
V: TRBV5-1
size: NA
J: TRBJ2-1
CDR3: CASSLKGGLGYNEQFF
DNA: TGCGCCAGCAGCTTGAAAGGGGGACTAGGCTACAATGAGCAGTTCTTC

D: TRBD2
V: TRBV4-1
size: once
J: TRBJ2-1
CDR3: CASSLTQGLAYNEQFF
DNA: TGCGCCAGCAGCCTAACACAGGGACTAGCCTACAATGAGCAGTTCTTC

D: NA
V: TRBV12-3/TRBV12-4
size: NA
J: TRBJ1-1
CDR3: CASSFSRRAFF
DNA: TGTGCCAGCAGTTTCAGTCGTCGCGCTTTCTTT

D: TRBD1
V: TRBV5-1
size: few
J: TRBJ1-1
CDR3: CASSRGQGLGEAFF
DNA: TGCGCCAGCAGCCGTGGACAGGGATTGGGAGAAGCTTTCTTT

D: TRBD2
V: TRBV7-2
size: few
J: TRBJ2-1
CDR3: CASSLAASGVGGNEQFF
DNA: TGTGCCAGCAGCTTAGCGGCTAGCGGGGTCGGAGGCAATGAGCAGTTCTTC

D: TRBD1
V: TRBV9
size: NA
J: TRBJ2-3
CDR3: CASSVAGGTTDTQYF
DNA: TGTGCCAGCAGCGTAGCAGGGGGAACGACAGATACGCAGTATTTT

D: TRBD1
V: TRBV3-1/TRBV3-2
size: NA
J: TRBJ1-6
CDR3: CASSHSGGSSYNSPLHF
DNA: TGTGCCAGCAGCCATTCAGGGGGGAGCTCCTATAATTCACCCCTCCACTTT

D: NA
V: TRBV24-1
size: NA
J: TRBJ2-7
CDR3: CATSDGYEQYF
DNA: TGTGCCACCAGTGACGGCTACGAGCAGTACTTC

D: TRBD1
V: TRBV4-3
size: NA
J: TRBJ2-6
CDR3: CASSQEQGARGSGANVLTF
DNA: TGCGCCAGCAGCCAAGAACAGGGGGCGCGGGGTTCTGGGGCCAACGTCCTGACTTTC

D: NA
V: TRBV7-7
size: NA
J: TRBJ2-7
CDR3: CASSPGLDYEQYF
DNA: TGTGCTAGCAGCCCAGGACTGGACTACGAGCAGTACTTC

D: NA
V: TRBV2
size: NA
J: TRBJ1-5
CDR3: CASSEDQGNRPQHF
DNA: TGTGCCAGCAGTGAAGACCAGGGGAATCGGCCCCAGCATTTT

D: NA
V: TRBV4-1
size: NA
J: TRBJ2-6
CDR3: CASSQGHSGANVLTF
DNA: TGCGCCAGCAGCCAAGGACATTCCGGGGCCAACGTCCTGACTTTC

D: TRBD1
V: TRBV4-2
size: NA
J: TRBJ1-5
CDR3: CASSQGWQGVQPQHF
DNA: TGTGCCAGCAGCCAAGGATGGCAGGGGGTTCAGCCCCAGCATTTT

D: NA
V: TRBV21-1
size: NA
J: TRBJ2-7
CDR3: CASSKGTDGENSYEQYF
DNA: TGTGCCAGCAGCAAAGGGACAGACGGGGAGAACTCCTACGAGCAGTACTTC

D: NA
V: TRBV6-5
size: NA
J: TRBJ2-7
CDR3: CASSYSSGTYEQYF
DNA: TGTGCCAGCAGTTACTCGAGCGGAACCTACGAGCAGTACTTC

D: NA
V: TRBV19
size: NA
J: TRBJ1-1
CDR3: CASSTQGILNTEAFF
DNA: TGTGCCAGTAGTACACAGGGAATACTTAACACTGAAGCTTTCTTT

D: NA
V: TRBV5-1
size: NA
J: TRBJ1-2
CDR3: CASSFGSPIDGYTF
DNA: TGCGCCAGCAGCTTCGGTTCACCGATTGATGGCTACACCTTC

D: TRBD2
V: TRBV30
size: NA
J: TRBJ2-3
CDR3: CAWSGVAGGTDTQYF
DNA: TGTGCCTGGAGTGGTGTCGCGGGGGGCACAGATACGCAGTATTTT

D: NA
V: TRBV18
size: NA
J: TRBJ2-4
CDR3: CASSPPLQGRLAKNIQYF
DNA: TGTGCCAGCTCACCACCACTACAGGGACGGTTAGCCAAAAACATTCAGTACTTC

D: NA
V: TRBV3-1/TRBV3-2
size: NA
J: TRBJ1-6
CDR3: CASSQDFGGSYNSPLHF
DNA: TGTGCCAGCAGCCAAGATTTCGGGGGCTCCTATAATTCACCCCTCCACTTT

D: NA
V: TRBV5-1
size: NA
J: TRBJ2-5
CDR3: CASSLALSGAQETQYF
DNA: TGCGCCAGCAGCCTGGCCTTATCAGGGGCCCAAGAGACCCAGTACTTC

D: TRBD2
V: TRBV7-3
size: once
J: TRBJ2-1
CDR3: CASSHIPLSSGEQFF
DNA: TGTGCCAGCAGCCACATACCCCTCTCTAGCGGGGAGCAGTTCTTC

D: TRBD1
V: TRBV3-1/TRBV3-2
size: NA
J: TRBJ1-2
CDR3: CASSQGTGGGYGYTF
DNA: TGTGCCAGCAGCCAAGGGACAGGGGGAGGGTATGGCTACACCTTC

D: TRBD1
V: TRBV5-1
size: NA
J: TRBJ2-7
CDR3: CASSLGDRPDLGGEQYF
DNA: TGCGCCAGCAGCTTGGGGGACAGGCCTGACCTGGGGGGCGAGCAGTACTTC

D: TRBD2
V: TRBV9
size: NA
J: TRBJ2-5
CDR3: CASSPRFGSGGFQETQYF
DNA: TGTGCCAGCAGCCCTCGTTTTGGTAGCGGGGGTTTCCAAGAGACCCAGTACTTC

D: TRBD1
V: TRBV6-6
size: once
J: TRBJ1-4
CDR3: CASSSGTGGWGELFF
DNA: TGTGCCAGCAGCTCCGGGACAGGGGGCTGGGGGGAACTGTTTTTT

D: TRBD1
V: TRBV7-2
size: NA
J: TRBJ2-5
CDR3: CASSPGTGQETQYF
DNA: TGTGCCAGCAGCCCGGGGACAGGCCAAGAGACCCAGTACTTC

D: NA
V: TRBV7-2
size: NA
J: TRBJ2-7
CDR3: CASSPRDGIYEQYF
DNA: TGTGCCAGCAGCCCGCGGGACGGAATCTACGAGCAGTACTTC

D: NA
V: TRBV5-3
size: once
J: TRBJ2-4
CDR3: CARSLEYYSRAKNIQYF
DNA: TGTGCCAGAAGCTTGGAGTACTACTCAAGAGCCAAAAACATTCAGTACTTC

D: NA
V: TRBV3-1/TRBV3-2
size: NA
J: TRBJ1-4
CDR3: CASSRGQGLVEKLFF
DNA: TGTGCCAGCAGCCGGGGGCAGGGGCTGGTTGAAAAACTGTTTTTT

D: TRBD1
V: TRBV6-5
size: NA
J: TRBJ1-2
CDR3: CASGQGHGYTF
DNA: TGTGCCAGCGGACAGGGCCATGGCTACACCTTC